This T cell receptor (beta chain) was identified during a study of Graves' ophthalmopathy and Graves' hyperthyroidism. Amplification of TCR beta CDR3 regions used RNA transcripts. The first round was an RT-PCR with HTBI primers, and the second round was a multiplex PCR. TCRdb analysed the multiplex PCR reads with MiXCR anew, one entry per CDR3 protein. This sample has just over 400,000 distinct CDR3 sequences, with around 21% found just once. Study-level points and caveats: The model reached 55% to 71% sensitivity and roughly 72% specificity for predicting ophthalmopathy progression. Ophthalmopathy cases were distinguished from stable hyperthyroidism by a 13-signature model, reaching about 90% sensitivity and around 81% specificity. Blood also carried most expanded thyroid clonotypes exceeding 0.001 frequency.

The CDR3 is 14 residues long. With 4 bases clipped from V and 5 bases from J, the junction kept 9 bases outside the gene matches. CDR1 is SGHRS, CDR2 YFSETQ, per germline. PBMCs came from 10 ml of fresh peripheral blood. This clonotype appeared many times. Antigen: not known. The source material was peripheral blood. The clonotype comes from a woman under 30 with stable Graves' hyperthyroidism. V and J are TRBV5-1 and TRBJ2-7, with 7 positions matching TRBD2. The CDR3: CASSRGAGDNEQYF. DNA for the CDR3: TGCGCCAGCAGCCGAGGTGCGGGAGACAACGAGCAGTACTTC.